This T cell receptor (beta chain) was identified in a study of blood T cells in healthy people across ages. Looking at the study overall: Capturing about one barcoded beta molecule per two T cells was achieved by template switching. The study, taken as a whole, reports: Researchers deemed the diversity estimates from one million T cells underestimates. Long-lived donors exceeded aged donors in naive CD4+ cells and diversity.

On this clonotype: The antigen remains undetermined.

With a J-beta primer mix and a sample-barcoded 5' primer, a second PCR ran 7 to 11 cycles. MiXCR was run by TCRdb on the 5' RACE reads, yielding one entry per CDR3 protein. The data contain about 900,000 distinct CDR3 sequences, 60% to 80% of them singletons. CDR3 size: 14 residues. Germline assignment: CDR1 MGHDK and CDR2 SYGVNS. V gave up 4 bases and J gave up 4 bases, with 11 bases separating them. The gene calls are TRBV25-1 and TRBJ1-5; no definite D call. This TCR came from a man between 25 and 39 years old in good health. The sequencing input was blood. The CDR3 loop is CASSGMAENQPQHF. CDR3 nucleotides: TGTGCCAGCAGTGGGATGGCTGAGAATCAGCCCCAGCATTTT.